Below, one T cell receptor beta chain is given with its context. The antigen is undetermined. With 60 Vbeta and 13 Jbeta primers, the PCR was carried out. The table came from immunoSEQ multiplex PCR; TCRdb's copy has only in-frame clones and leaves some out. The repertoire holds about 130,000 clones, with 79% as singletons. The data derive from a study of cytomegalovirus exposure and HLA in healthy donors. V gave up 5 bases and J gave up 6 bases, with 17 bases separating them. This CDR3 contains 15 residues. Per the germline V gene, CDR1 is MDHEN and CDR2 is SYDVKM. General study findings and limits: Analysis performed later found roughly 17,000 TCR beta sequences associated with HLA alleles at 0.05 false discovery rate. TCR association rates varied by HLA locus in a later analysis, with DRB1 highest and HLA-C lowest.

This chain connects TRBV28 to TRBJ2-1; maybe TRBD1 (6 bases). The sequence derives from a man aged 35-49 years in good health and CMV-seropositive. The specimen was PBMCs. The DNA of the CDR3 is TGTGCCAGCAGTACACATGAACAGGGTAGCAATGAGCAGTTCTTC. It encodes CASSTHEQGSNEQFF.